This T cell receptor beta chain was identified during a study of shared T cell receptors in the human thymus. Remarks on this clone: The junction differs from germline at one of its ends, possibly a read error.

The CDR3 totals 14 residues. Germline values: CDR1 MGHRA, CDR2 YSYEKL. The assay was immunoSEQ multiplex PCR, and TCRdb's table has in-frame clones only and misses some. The table has hundreds of thousands of clones, roughly 88% seen once. These same records also appear under a second study, on human thymus T cells. That investigation notes: All donors were healthy Finnish infants who were undergoing corrective surgery to treat congenital heart defects. Corrective heart surgery yielded resections, and these provided the thymus tissue. There appeared to be biased usage of V and J genes in thymic and blood repertoires. Related research examined unrelated individuals and reported that their thymic repertoires overlapped highly.

The rearrangement joins TRBV4-1 to TRBJ1-2; a weak D match, TRBD1 (5 bases). Sequencing was carried out using thymocytes. The receptor comes from a girl under three years old with a congenital heart defect. The CDR3 reads CASRGWGENYGYTF. The DNA of the CDR3 is TGTGCCAGTCGAGGGTGGGGGGAAAACTATGGCTACACCTTC.